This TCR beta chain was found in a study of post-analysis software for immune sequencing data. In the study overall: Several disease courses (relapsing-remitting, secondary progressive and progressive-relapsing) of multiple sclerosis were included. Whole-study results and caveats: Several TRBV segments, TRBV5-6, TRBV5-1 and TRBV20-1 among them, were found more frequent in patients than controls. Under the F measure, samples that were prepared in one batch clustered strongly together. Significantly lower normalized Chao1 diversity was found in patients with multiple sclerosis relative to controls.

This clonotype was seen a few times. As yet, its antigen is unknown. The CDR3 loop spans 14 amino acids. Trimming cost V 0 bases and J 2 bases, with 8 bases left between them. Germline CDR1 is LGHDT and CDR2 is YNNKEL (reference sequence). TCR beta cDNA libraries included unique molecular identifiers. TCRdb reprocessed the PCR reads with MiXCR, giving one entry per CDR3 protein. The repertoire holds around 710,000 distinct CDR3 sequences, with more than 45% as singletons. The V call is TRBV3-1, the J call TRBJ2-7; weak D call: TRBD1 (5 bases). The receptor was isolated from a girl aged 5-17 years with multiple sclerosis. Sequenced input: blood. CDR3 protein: CASSQDDRPYEQYF. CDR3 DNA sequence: TGTGCCAGCAGCCAAGATGACAGACCCTACGAGCAGTACTTC.